This is a list of T cell receptor beta chains from one sample in a study of OX40 agonist ivuxolimab in advanced cancers. Clones were read by immunoSEQ multiplex PCR, and TCRdb kept only the in-frame ones, dropping some. Among approximately 77,000 clones listed, 85% to 95% were seen once. The sequences come from CD4+ or CD8+ T cells sorted from blood, collected in a trial of the OX40 agonist ivuxolimab. These receptors were collected from an adult with an advanced solid tumor such as melanoma, head and neck, liver or kidney cancer. CDR3s include the opening cysteine and the closing phenylalanine or tryptophan. Fields, in order: D gene, clone size, J gene, V gene, CDR3 DNA, CDR3 protein. D genes are given only for firm matches. Clone sizes are given selectively: once, few, many, or a class where the clone is expanded.

d_call: TRBD1; clone_size: once; j_call: TRBJ2-1; v_call: TRBV18; cdr3_nt: TGTGCCAGCTCACCGAGGACAGGAGAGTCAGGGGAGCAGTTCTTC; cdr3_aa: CASSPRTGESGEQFF
d_call: -; clone_size: -; j_call: TRBJ2-3; v_call: TRBV7-3; cdr3_nt: TGTGCCAGCAGCTTACACAGGAGCACAGATACGCAGTATTTT; cdr3_aa: CASSLHRSTDTQYF
d_call: -; clone_size: -; j_call: TRBJ2-2; v_call: TRBV5-1; cdr3_nt: TGCGCCAGCAGCTGGTCCCAAGGGACCGGGGAGCTGTTTTTT; cdr3_aa: CASSWSQGTGELFF
d_call: -; clone_size: -; j_call: TRBJ2-7; v_call: TRBV7-2; cdr3_nt: TGTGCCAGCAGCTTATACGGTCTGACCTACGAGCAGTACTTC; cdr3_aa: CASSLYGLTYEQYF
d_call: TRBD1; clone_size: -; j_call: TRBJ2-3; v_call: TRBV9; cdr3_nt: TGTGCCAGCAGTCGGACAGGGAGCGATACGCAGTATTTT; cdr3_aa: CASSRTGSDTQYF
d_call: TRBD1; clone_size: -; j_call: TRBJ1-1; v_call: TRBV5-1; cdr3_nt: TGCGCCAGCAGCTGGACGGACAGGGGCACTGAAGCTTTCTTT; cdr3_aa: CASSWTDRGTEAFF
d_call: -; clone_size: -; j_call: TRBJ1-1; v_call: TRBV30; cdr3_nt: TGTGCCTGGAGTTGGACTAGACCTCCGGTAGACCCTAGGGCTGAAGCTTTCTTT; cdr3_aa: CAWSWTRPPVDPRAEAFF
d_call: TRBD2; clone_size: -; j_call: TRBJ2-1; v_call: TRBV11-3; cdr3_nt: TGTACCAGCGGGGAAACCTACAATGAGCAGTTCTTC; cdr3_aa: CTSGETYNEQFF
d_call: -; clone_size: -; j_call: TRBJ2-7; v_call: TRBV6-1; cdr3_nt: TGTGCCAGCAGTGTACAAGGGGGCTACGAGCAGTACTTC; cdr3_aa: CASSVQGGYEQYF
d_call: TRBD1; clone_size: -; j_call: TRBJ1-1; v_call: TRBV23-1; cdr3_nt: TGCGCCAGCAGTCAGGGGACAGGGGGAACTGAAGCTTTCTTT; cdr3_aa: CASSQGTGGTEAFF
d_call: TRBD1; clone_size: -; j_call: TRBJ2-5; v_call: TRBV7-2; cdr3_nt: TGTGCCAGCAGCTTAAACAGGGGGATTGAGACCCAGTACTTC; cdr3_aa: CASSLNRGIETQYF
d_call: TRBD2; clone_size: -; j_call: TRBJ2-5; v_call: TRBV4-3; cdr3_nt: TGCGCCAGCAGCCAAGGGACTAGAGAGACCCAGTACTTC; cdr3_aa: CASSQGTRETQYF
d_call: TRBD2; clone_size: -; j_call: TRBJ2-5; v_call: TRBV27; cdr3_nt: TGTGCCAGCGGAAGCGGGGTAGCGGCGGTAGGGGTCCAGTACTTC; cdr3_aa: CASGSGVAAVGVQYF
d_call: -; clone_size: once; j_call: TRBJ2-5; v_call: TRBV18; cdr3_nt: TGTGCCAGCTCACTCTCCGGGCAGTCCCAAGAGACCCAGTACTTC; cdr3_aa: CASSLSGQSQETQYF
d_call: -; clone_size: -; j_call: TRBJ1-3; v_call: TRBV30; cdr3_nt: TGTGCCTGGACTCGAATAGCCTCTGGAAACACCATATATTTT; cdr3_aa: CAWTRIASGNTIYF
d_call: -; clone_size: -; j_call: TRBJ1-2; v_call: TRBV20-1; cdr3_nt: TGCAGTGCTAGGCAAAACTATGGCTACACCTTC; cdr3_aa: CSARQNYGYTF
d_call: TRBD2; clone_size: -; j_call: TRBJ2-3; v_call: TRBV11-2; cdr3_nt: TGTGCCAGCAGCTTATTGGCTAGCGGGAGGTCAGATACGCAGTATTTT; cdr3_aa: CASSLLASGRSDTQYF
d_call: -; clone_size: -; j_call: TRBJ2-7; v_call: TRBV21-1; cdr3_nt: TGTGCCAGCAAACAGGGGGCCTTGGCCTACGAGCAGTACTTC; cdr3_aa: CASKQGALAYEQYF
d_call: -; clone_size: -; j_call: TRBJ2-1; v_call: TRBV30; cdr3_nt: TGTGCCTGGAGTGGACTACCGAACTACAATGAGCAGTTCTTC; cdr3_aa: CAWSGLPNYNEQFF
d_call: TRBD1; clone_size: once; j_call: TRBJ1-4; v_call: TRBV19; cdr3_nt: TGTGCCAGTAACCGGGACAGTCGAGATGAAAAACTGTTTTTT; cdr3_aa: CASNRDSRDEKLFF
d_call: -; clone_size: -; j_call: TRBJ1-2; v_call: TRBV27; cdr3_nt: TGTGCCAGCAGTCTGACAGGCAGCTATGGCTACACCTTC; cdr3_aa: CASSLTGSYGYTF
d_call: -; clone_size: -; j_call: TRBJ2-2; v_call: TRBV18; cdr3_nt: TGTGCCAGCTCAACAGCAGGGGACGGGGAGCTGTTTTTT; cdr3_aa: CASSTAGDGELFF
d_call: -; clone_size: once; j_call: TRBJ2-7; v_call: TRBV6-1; cdr3_nt: TGTGCCAGCAGTGAAACAGATACCCGCTCCTACGAGCAGTACTTC; cdr3_aa: CASSETDTRSYEQYF
d_call: TRBD1; clone_size: -; j_call: TRBJ2-4; v_call: TRBV5-1; cdr3_nt: TGCGCCAGACGAACAGGGGGCACAAAAAACATTCAGTACTTC; cdr3_aa: CARRTGGTKNIQYF
d_call: TRBD2; clone_size: -; j_call: TRBJ2-7; v_call: TRBV25-1; cdr3_nt: TGTGCCAGCAGCCCAGTGGGGGGGGACGAGCAGTACTTC; cdr3_aa: CASSPVGGDEQYF
d_call: -; clone_size: -; j_call: TRBJ2-7; v_call: TRBV28; cdr3_nt: TGTGCCAGCAGTTTAGGCCCTGGGCAGGGGGGGACTCCGAGCTCCTACGAGCAGTACTTC; cdr3_aa: CASSLGPGQGGTPSSYEQYF
d_call: TRBD2; clone_size: -; j_call: TRBJ2-2; v_call: TRBV18; cdr3_nt: TGTGCCAGCTCACCACCCAGCGGGGGGTCCGGGGAGCTGTTTTTT; cdr3_aa: CASSPPSGGSGELFF
d_call: TRBD1; clone_size: -; j_call: TRBJ1-1; v_call: TRBV6-5; cdr3_nt: TGTGCCACTTGGGACAGGGGGAACACTGAAGCTTTCTTT; cdr3_aa: CATWDRGNTEAFF
d_call: TRBD1; clone_size: -; j_call: TRBJ1-2; v_call: TRBV19; cdr3_nt: TGTGCCAGTAGTGCAGGGGGTTCTGGCTACACCTTC; cdr3_aa: CASSAGGSGYTF
d_call: -; clone_size: -; j_call: TRBJ2-7; v_call: TRBV18; cdr3_nt: TGTGCCAGCTCACAATCCAACCGGGAGCAGTACTTC; cdr3_aa: CASSQSNREQYF
d_call: -; clone_size: -; j_call: TRBJ1-3; v_call: TRBV15; cdr3_nt: TGTGCCACCAGCGGATCGGACCGGGGGGATGGAAACACCATATATTTT; cdr3_aa: CATSGSDRGDGNTIYF
d_call: -; clone_size: few; j_call: TRBJ1-3; v_call: TRBV6-6; cdr3_nt: TGTGCCAGCAGACCTTCGGGGTCTGGAAACACCATATATTTT; cdr3_aa: CASRPSGSGNTIYF
d_call: -; clone_size: -; j_call: TRBJ1-2; v_call: TRBV28; cdr3_nt: TGTGCCAGCAGTTTGGGCGCCCGCCATCGAAACTATGGCTACACCTTC; cdr3_aa: CASSLGARHRNYGYTF
d_call: -; clone_size: -; j_call: TRBJ2-5; v_call: TRBV21-1; cdr3_nt: TGTGCCAGCAGCAATTTAGCGACCCAGTACTTC; cdr3_aa: CASSNLATQYF
d_call: TRBD1; clone_size: -; j_call: TRBJ1-5; v_call: TRBV19; cdr3_nt: TGTGCCAGTAGTTACGAGCCGGGACAGGGGGGACAGCCCCAGCATTTT; cdr3_aa: CASSYEPGQGGQPQHF
d_call: -; clone_size: -; j_call: TRBJ1-4; v_call: TRBV19; cdr3_nt: TGTGCCAGTATGGACAGAGATAATGAAAAACTGTTTTTT; cdr3_aa: CASMDRDNEKLFF
d_call: TRBD1; clone_size: -; j_call: TRBJ2-7; v_call: TRBV6-5; cdr3_nt: TGTGCCAGCAGTTACTCAGGGGACAGGGGGTACGAGCAGTACTTC; cdr3_aa: CASSYSGDRGYEQYF
d_call: TRBD1; clone_size: -; j_call: TRBJ1-1; v_call: TRBV18; cdr3_nt: TGTGCCAGCTTACAGGGGGCTGGCACTGAAGCTTTCTTT; cdr3_aa: CASLQGAGTEAFF
d_call: -; clone_size: -; j_call: TRBJ2-3; v_call: TRBV21-1; cdr3_nt: TGTGCCAGCAGCAAAGAGATCGGCGACACAGATACGCAGTATTTT; cdr3_aa: CASSKEIGDTDTQYF
d_call: TRBD2; clone_size: -; j_call: TRBJ2-5; v_call: TRBV5-1; cdr3_nt: TGCGCCAGCAACATAGCGGGAGCGGGGCAAGAGACCCAGTACTTC; cdr3_aa: CASNIAGAGQETQYF
d_call: TRBD2; clone_size: -; j_call: TRBJ2-2; v_call: TRBV27; cdr3_nt: TGTGCCAGCAGTTTACTTCGCCCGCACCGATCCGAAGGCTTTAGCGGGGGGAATACCGGGGAGCTGTTTTTT; cdr3_aa: CASSLLRPHRSEGFSGGNTGELFF
d_call: TRBD1; clone_size: -; j_call: TRBJ1-3; v_call: TRBV18; cdr3_nt: TGTGCCAGCTTCCTACAGGGGAGCGGAAACACCATATATTTT; cdr3_aa: CASFLQGSGNTIYF
d_call: -; clone_size: -; j_call: TRBJ2-2; v_call: TRBV10-1; cdr3_nt: TGCGCCAGCAGTTCGTCGGGAGATATACCCACCGGGGAGCTGTTTTTT; cdr3_aa: CASSSSGDIPTGELFF